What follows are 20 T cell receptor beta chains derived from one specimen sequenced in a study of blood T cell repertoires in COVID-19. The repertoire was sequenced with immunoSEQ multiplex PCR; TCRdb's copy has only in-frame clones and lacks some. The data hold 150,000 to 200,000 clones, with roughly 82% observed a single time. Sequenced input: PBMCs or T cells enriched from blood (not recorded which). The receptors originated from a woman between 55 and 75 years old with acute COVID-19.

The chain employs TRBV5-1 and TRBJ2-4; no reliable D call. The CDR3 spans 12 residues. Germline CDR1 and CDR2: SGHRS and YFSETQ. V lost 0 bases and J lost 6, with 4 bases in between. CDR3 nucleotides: TGCGCCAGCAGCTTGGACGGAAACATTCAGTACTTC. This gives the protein CASSLDGNIQYF.

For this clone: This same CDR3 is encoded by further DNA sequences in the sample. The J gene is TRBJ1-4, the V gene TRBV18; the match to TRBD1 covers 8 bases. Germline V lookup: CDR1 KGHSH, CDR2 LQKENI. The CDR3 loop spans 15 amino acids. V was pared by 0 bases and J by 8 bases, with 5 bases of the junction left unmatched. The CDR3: CASSPPLQGGEKLFF. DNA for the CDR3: TGTGCCAGCTCACCACCTCTACAGGGGGGAGAAAAACTGTTTTTT.

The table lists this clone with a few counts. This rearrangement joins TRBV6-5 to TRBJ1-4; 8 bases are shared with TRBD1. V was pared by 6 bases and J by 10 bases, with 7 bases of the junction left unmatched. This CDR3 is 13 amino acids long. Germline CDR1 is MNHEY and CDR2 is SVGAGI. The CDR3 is CASRLQGAGKLFF. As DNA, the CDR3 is TGTGCCAGCAGACTCCAGGGGGCGGGAAAACTGTTTTTT.

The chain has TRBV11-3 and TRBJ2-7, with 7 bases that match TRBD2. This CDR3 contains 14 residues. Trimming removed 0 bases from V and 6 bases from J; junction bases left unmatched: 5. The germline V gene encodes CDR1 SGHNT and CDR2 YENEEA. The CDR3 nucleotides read TGTGCCAGCAGCTTAGATCCAGGACTAGGCGAGCAGTACTTC. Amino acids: CASSLDPGLGEQYF.

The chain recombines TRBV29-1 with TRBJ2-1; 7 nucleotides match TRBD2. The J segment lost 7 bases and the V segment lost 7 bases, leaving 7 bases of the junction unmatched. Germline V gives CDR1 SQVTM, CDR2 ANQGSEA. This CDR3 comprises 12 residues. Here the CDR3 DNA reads TGCAGCGCAGGGCGGGAGATAAATGAGCAGTTCTTC. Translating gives CSAGREINEQFF.

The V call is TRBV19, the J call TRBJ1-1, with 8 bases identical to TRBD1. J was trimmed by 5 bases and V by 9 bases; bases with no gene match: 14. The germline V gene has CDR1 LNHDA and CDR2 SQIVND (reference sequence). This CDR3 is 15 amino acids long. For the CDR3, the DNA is TGTGCCAGCACGGCCGCAGGGGGCGTAGGAACTGAAGCTTTCTTT. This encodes CASTAAGGVGTEAFF.

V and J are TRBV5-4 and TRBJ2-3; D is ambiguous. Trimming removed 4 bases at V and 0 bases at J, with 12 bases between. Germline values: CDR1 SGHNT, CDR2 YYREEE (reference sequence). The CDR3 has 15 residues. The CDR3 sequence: CASSPSESSTDTQYF. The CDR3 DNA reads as TGTGCCAGCAGCCCCTCTGAGTCGAGCACAGATACGCAGTATTTT. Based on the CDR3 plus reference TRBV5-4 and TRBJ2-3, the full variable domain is ETGVTQSPTHLIKTRGQQVTLRCSSQSGHNTVSWYQQALGQGPQFIFQYYREEENGRGNFPPRFSGLQFPNYSSELNVNALELDDSALYLCASSPSESSTDTQYFGPGTRLTVL.

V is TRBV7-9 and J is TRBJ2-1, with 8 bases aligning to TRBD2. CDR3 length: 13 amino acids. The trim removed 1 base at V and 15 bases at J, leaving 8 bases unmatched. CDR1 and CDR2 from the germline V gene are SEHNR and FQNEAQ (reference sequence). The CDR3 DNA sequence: TGTGCCAGCAGCTTAGAAACTAGCGGAGCTTGGTTCTTC. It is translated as CASSLETSGAWFF.

The CDR3 nucleotides read TGTGCCAGCAGCCAGGCAAAGAACACTGAAGCTTTCTTT. The encoded protein is CASSQAKNTEAFF. The chain employs TRBV4-2 and TRBJ1-1; no firm D call. Germline CDR1 and CDR2: LGHNA and YNFKEQ. CDR3 length: 13 amino acids. The V gene lost 3 bases and the J gene lost 1 base, with 6 bases spanning the gap.

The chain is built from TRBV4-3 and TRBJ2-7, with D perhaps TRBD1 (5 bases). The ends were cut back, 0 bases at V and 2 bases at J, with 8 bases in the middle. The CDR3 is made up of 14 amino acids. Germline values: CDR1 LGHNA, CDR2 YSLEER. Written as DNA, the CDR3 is TGCGCCAGCAGCCAAGACAGGGCAACCTACGAGCAGTACTTC. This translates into CASSQDRATYEQYF.

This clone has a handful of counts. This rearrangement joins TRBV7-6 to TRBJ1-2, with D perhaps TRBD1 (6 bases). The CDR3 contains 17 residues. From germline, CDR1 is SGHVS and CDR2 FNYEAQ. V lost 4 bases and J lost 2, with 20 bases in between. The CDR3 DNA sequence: TGTGCCAGCAGCTCACCGGTAGGAACGACAGGAAACTATGGCTACACCTTC. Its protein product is CASSSPVGTTGNYGYTF.

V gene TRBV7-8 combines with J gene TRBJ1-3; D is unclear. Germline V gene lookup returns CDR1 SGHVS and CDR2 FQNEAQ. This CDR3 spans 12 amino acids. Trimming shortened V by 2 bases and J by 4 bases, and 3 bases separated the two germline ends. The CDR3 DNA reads TGTGCCAGCAGCTTATCAGGAAACACCATATATTTT. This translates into CASSLSGNTIYF.

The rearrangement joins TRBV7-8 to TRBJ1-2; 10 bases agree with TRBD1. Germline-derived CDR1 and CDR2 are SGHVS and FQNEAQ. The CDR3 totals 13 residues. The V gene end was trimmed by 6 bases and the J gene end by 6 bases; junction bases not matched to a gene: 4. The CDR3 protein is CASRTGGAHGYTF. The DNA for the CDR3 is TGTGCCAGCAGGACAGGGGGCGCACATGGCTACACCTTC.

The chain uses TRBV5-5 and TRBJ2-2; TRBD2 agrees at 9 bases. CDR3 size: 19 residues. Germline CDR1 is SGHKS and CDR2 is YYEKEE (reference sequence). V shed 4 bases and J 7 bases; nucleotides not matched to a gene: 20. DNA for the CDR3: TGTGCCAGCAGCCCGCTTCTTGCTGGTGGCGGGAGGGCCGACGGGGAGCTGTTTTTT. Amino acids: CASSPLLAGGGRADGELFF.

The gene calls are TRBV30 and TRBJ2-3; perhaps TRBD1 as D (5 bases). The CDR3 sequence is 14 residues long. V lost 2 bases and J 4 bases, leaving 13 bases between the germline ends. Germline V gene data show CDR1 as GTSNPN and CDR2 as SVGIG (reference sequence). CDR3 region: CAWSTSGFPDTQYF. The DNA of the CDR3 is TGTGCCTGGAGTACTTCAGGGTTCCCAGATACGCAGTATTTT.

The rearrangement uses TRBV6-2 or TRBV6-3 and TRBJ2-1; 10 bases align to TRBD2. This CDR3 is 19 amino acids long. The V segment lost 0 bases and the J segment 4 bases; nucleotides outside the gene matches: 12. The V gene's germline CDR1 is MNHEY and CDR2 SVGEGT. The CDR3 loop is CASSYSMNLAGGGYNEQFF. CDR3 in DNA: TGTGCCAGCAGTTACTCGATGAATTTAGCGGGAGGAGGGTACAATGAGCAGTTCTTC.

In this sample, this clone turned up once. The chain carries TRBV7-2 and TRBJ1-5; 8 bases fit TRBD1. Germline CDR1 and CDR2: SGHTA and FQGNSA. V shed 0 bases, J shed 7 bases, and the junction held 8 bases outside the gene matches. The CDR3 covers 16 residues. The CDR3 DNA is TGTGCCAGCAGCTTAGCGATGCAGGGGGCGGGACAGCCCCAGCATTTT. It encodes CASSLAMQGAGQPQHF.

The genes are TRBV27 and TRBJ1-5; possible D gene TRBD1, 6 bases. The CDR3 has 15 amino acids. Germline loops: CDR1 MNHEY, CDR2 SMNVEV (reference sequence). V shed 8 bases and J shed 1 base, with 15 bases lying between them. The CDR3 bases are TGTGCCAGCTCACAGGGTTTAGTGAGCAATCAGCCCCAGCATTTT. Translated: CASSQGLVSNQPQHF.

CDR3 coding DNA: TGTGCCACCAGCAGATTGAGAGGGACCGGGGAGCTGTTTTTT. Protein product: CATSRLRGTGELFF. The chain links TRBV15 to TRBJ2-2; a possible D gene is TRBD2 (5 bases). This CDR3 has 14 amino acids. The germline V gene encodes CDR1 LNHNV and CDR2 YYDKDF (reference sequence). Deletions cut 2 bases from V and 5 bases from J, with 9 bases between.

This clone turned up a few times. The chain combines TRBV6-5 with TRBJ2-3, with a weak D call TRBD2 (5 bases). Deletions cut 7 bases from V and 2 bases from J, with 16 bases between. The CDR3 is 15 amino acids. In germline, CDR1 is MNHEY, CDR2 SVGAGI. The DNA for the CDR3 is TGTGCCAGCAAGGTCGCGGAGGCGTTCACAGATACGCAGTATTTT. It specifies CASKVAEAFTDTQYF.